What follows are 17 T cell receptor beta chains derived from one specimen sequenced in a study of T cell repertoires in cytomegalovirus infection. One entry per CDR3 protein results from TCRdb running MiXCR on the reads. Among around 270,000 distinct CDR3 sequences listed, 9.1% were seen once. Sequencing input: PBMCs. The receptors were gathered from a human donor in good health (CMV status not recorded). Some clones in this sample may be carry-over from other donors' samples.

This clonotype showed up many times. The chain employs TRBV7-6 and TRBJ1-5; the match to TRBD1 covers 9 bases. The CDR3 sequence is 13 residues long. Germline V gives CDR1 SGHVS, CDR2 FNYEAQ. The CDR3 DNA reads as TGTGGCCAAGGTCACAGGGGGCATCAGCCCCAGCATTTT. This sequence encodes CGQGHRGHQPQHF. The complete variable domain, with remaining parts taken from reference TRBV7-6 and TRBJ1-5, reads GAGVSQSPRYKVTKRGQDVALRCDPISGHVSLYWYRQALGQGPEFLTYFNYEAQQDKSGLPNDRFSAERPEGSISTLTIQRTEQRDSAMYRCGQGHRGHQPQHFGDGTRLSIL.

This clonotype was counted between two and nine times. This rearrangement joins TRBV6-6 to TRBJ2-2; D is uncertain. This CDR3 has 14 amino acids. Germline loops: CDR1 MNHNY, CDR2 SVGAGI (reference sequence). V gave up 2 bases and J gave up 6 bases, with 10 bases separating them. The CDR3 here is CASSYPPPAGELFF. The CDR3 DNA is TGTGCCAGCAGTTACCCTCCTCCTGCCGGGGAGCTGTTTTTT.

This clonotype was picked up a small number of times. V and J are TRBV28 and TRBJ1-2; the D gene is possibly TRBD1 (6 bases). Trimming left V 7 bases short and J 3 bases short, with 15 bases between. Germline CDR1 and CDR2: MDHEN and SYDVKM. This CDR3 spans 14 amino acids. The CDR3: CASTPGVMDYGYTF. DNA of the CDR3: TGTGCCAGCACCCCAGGGGTTATGGACTATGGCTACACCTTC.

This clonotype came up many times. The V gene is TRBV11-2, the J gene TRBJ1-2, with D possibly matching TRBD1 (6 bases). The CDR3 is 16 amino acids. The germline gives CDR1 SGHAT, CDR2 FQNNGV. V was cut by 1 base and J by 0 bases, with 12 bases left in between. The DNA of the CDR3 is TGTGCCAGCAGCTTAGGACTCACAGGGACTAACTATGGCTACACCTTC. This sequence encodes CASSLGLTGTNYGYTF. The full variable domain, rest sourced from reference TRBV11-2 and TRBJ1-2, is EAGVAQSPRYKIIEKRQSVAFWCNPISGHATLYWYQQILGQGPKLLIQFQNNGVVDDSQLPKDRFSAERLKGVDSTLKIQPAKLEDSAVYLCASSLGLTGTNYGYTFGSGTRLTVV.

The sample holds a few counts of this clonotype. The chain is built from TRBV5-1 and TRBJ2-1, with 12 positions matching TRBD2. The trim removed 5 bases at V and 7 bases at J, leaving 7 bases unmatched. This CDR3 contains 15 residues. Germline values: CDR1 SGHRS, CDR2 YFSETQ. This CDR3 reads CASSYGLAGINEQFF. DNA of the CDR3: TGCGCCAGCAGTTACGGACTAGCGGGAATAAATGAGCAGTTCTTC.

This clonotype was recorded many times. The DNA of the CDR3 is TGTGCCAGCATTAGAGGGGGTTACGAGACCCAGTACTTC. Residues: CASIRGGYETQYF. V gene TRBV7-2 combines with J gene TRBJ2-5; possibly TRBD1 for D (6 bases). Germline CDR1 is SGHTA and CDR2 is FQGNSA. V was trimmed by 7 bases and J by 5 bases, leaving 14 bases between them. CDR3 size: 13 residues.

This clonotype showed up many times. The chain links TRBV7-2 to TRBJ2-1; 10 bases map to TRBD2. The V and J ends lost 5 bases and 7 bases, in that order; junction bases with no gene match: 14. The CDR3 has 17 amino acids. CDR1 is SGHTA, CDR2 FQGNSA, per germline. CDR3: CASSPQGGAGGGNEQFF. The CDR3 bases are TGTGCCAGCAGCCCCCAAGGCGGAGCGGGAGGGGGGAATGAGCAGTTCTTC.

This clonotype has at least ten counts. The chain couples TRBV7-9 to TRBJ1-4; a possible D gene is TRBD1 (6 bases). Trimming shortened V by 4 bases and J by 7 bases, and 25 bases separated the two germline ends. Germline V gene data show CDR1 as SEHNR and CDR2 as FQNEAQ (reference sequence). This CDR3 contains 18 residues. The CDR3 DNA follows: TGTGCCAGCAGCTCCAGAGGAGGGACGGACAGAGGAAGTGAAAAACTGTTTTTT. Residues: CASSSRGGTDRGSEKLFF.

This clonotype was found many times. The rearrangement links TRBV7-2 to TRBJ2-7, with TRBD2 matching over 15 bases. Trimming took 1 base from V and 7 from J; bases not matched to a gene: 8. Germline V gives CDR1 SGHTA, CDR2 FQGNSA. This CDR3 region has 17 residues. The CDR3 region has the DNA TGTGCCAGCAGCTTAGTAGGACTAGCGGGGGGGCAAGGAGAGCAGTACTTC. Protein product: CASSLVGLAGGQGEQYF.

This clonotype was seen repeatedly, ten times or more. The rearrangement joins TRBV6-2 or TRBV6-3 to TRBJ2-1, with 9 bases matching TRBD2. The CDR3 runs to 14 residues. V gave up 6 bases and J gave up 10 bases; unmatched junction bases: 10. Germline CDR1 MNHEY, CDR2 SVGEGT. CDR3 protein: CASSTSGPSWEQFF. DNA for the CDR3: TGTGCCAGCAGCACTAGCGGGCCTTCATGGGAGCAGTTCTTC.

This clonotype was seen repeatedly, ten times or more. The CDR3 here is CASSLMDGPMGSGEQYF. Written as DNA, the CDR3 is TGTGCCAGCAGCTTAATGGACGGACCTATGGGTTCAGGAGAGCAGTACTTC. V is TRBV7-8 and J is TRBJ2-7; D call uncertain. Trimming removed 2 bases from V and 7 bases from J, with 24 bases in between. The CDR3 contains 17 residues. Germline values: CDR1 SGHVS, CDR2 FQNEAQ.

This clonotype has a count of ten or more. V is TRBV7-2 and J is TRBJ2-2; 8 bases are shared with TRBD2. This CDR3 comprises 17 residues. With V trimmed by 5 bases and J by 1 base, 9 bases remained unmatched. Germline V gene data show CDR1 as SGHTA and CDR2 as FQGNSA. The CDR3: CASSATGTRLNTGELFF. CDR3 DNA sequence: TGTGCCAGCAGCGCAACCGGGACTAGGCTGAACACCGGGGAGCTGTTTTTT.

At least ten counts were recorded for this clonotype. The CDR3 coding sequence is TGTGCCAGCAGCCCACCGGGCAGCCCCTACGAGCAGTACTTC. It translates to CASSPPGSPYEQYF. The chain employs TRBV6-2 or TRBV6-3 and TRBJ2-7; D gene unclear. CDR1 is MNHEY and CDR2 is SVGEGT in the germline V gene. The CDR3 totals 14 residues. Trimming shortened V by 6 bases and J by 2 bases, and 14 bases separated the two germline ends.

This clonotype has at least ten counts. V and J are TRBV5-1 and TRBJ2-5, with 10 bases identical to TRBD2. Germline V gene lookup returns CDR1 SGHRS and CDR2 YFSETQ. The CDR3 runs 16 residues. Trimming removed 0 bases from V and 4 bases from J; junction bases left unmatched: 6. The CDR3 DNA reads as TGCGCCAGCAGCTTGGGTAGCGGGGGGCCCGGAGAGACCCAGTACTTC. This codes for CASSLGSGGPGETQYF.

At least ten counts were recorded for this clonotype. The chain couples TRBV7-8 to TRBJ1-1; 9 bases are shared with TRBD1. This CDR3 region has 16 residues. V trimming: 4 bases; J trimming: 1 base; junction bases outside the gene matches: 7. Germline values: CDR1 SGHVS, CDR2 FQNEAQ. The CDR3 reads CASSSLRGQGNTEAFF. The DNA of the CDR3 is TGTGCCAGCAGCTCTTTACGGGGACAGGGGAACACTGAAGCTTTCTTT.

At least ten counts were recorded for this clonotype. The CDR3 spells CASSSERRPNNEQFF. In DNA form, the CDR3 reads TGTGCCAGCAGCTCTGAGCGAAGACCCAACAATGAGCAGTTCTTC. The chain carries TRBV7-2 and TRBJ2-1; D remains ambiguous. The V gene's germline CDR1 is SGHTA and CDR2 FQGNSA. Trimming removed 4 bases at V and 5 bases at J, with 15 bases between. The CDR3 loop spans 15 amino acids.

This clonotype has at least ten counts. The V gene is TRBV2, the J gene TRBJ1-1; 7 bases line up with TRBD1. Unmatched junction bases numbered 5, after V lost 6 bases and J lost 4 bases. The germline gives CDR1 SNHLY, CDR2 FYNNEI. The length of the CDR3 is 13 residues. The CDR3 loop reads CASRRQGVTEAFF. The DNA of the CDR3 is TGTGCCAGCAGAAGACAGGGAGTCACTGAAGCTTTCTTT.